This T cell receptor (beta chain) was sequenced in a study of early T cells in non-severe SARS-CoV-2 infection. Study context: Bulk RNA from unsorted whole blood was sequenced; chains were unpaired. Study-wide points: Anti-spike CD8 specificities were favored by VDJdb matching, whose results missed private and CD4 specificities.

Turning to this clonotype: Antigen specificity is unknown.

Unique molecular identifiers were added to individual cDNA molecules. TCRdb ran MiXCR on the 5' RACE reads and lists one entry per CDR3 protein. This table holds 61,000 or so distinct CDR3 sequences, around 11% found once. The germline gives CDR1 SGHTA, CDR2 FQGNSA. V lost 5 bases, J lost 0 bases, and 11 bases lay in between. The length of the CDR3 is 15 residues. The clonotype comes from an adult who was a healthcare worker with PCR-confirmed SARS-CoV-2 infection or an uninfected control (not recorded which). The donor label of this sample is uncertain. The material sequenced was whole blood, taken at baseline. The chain has TRBV7-2 and TRBJ2-1; D call uncertain. In nucleotides, the CDR3 is TGTGCCAGCAGCCCAAAGGACGGCTCCTACAATGAGCAGTTCTTC. As protein: CASSPKDGSYNEQFF.